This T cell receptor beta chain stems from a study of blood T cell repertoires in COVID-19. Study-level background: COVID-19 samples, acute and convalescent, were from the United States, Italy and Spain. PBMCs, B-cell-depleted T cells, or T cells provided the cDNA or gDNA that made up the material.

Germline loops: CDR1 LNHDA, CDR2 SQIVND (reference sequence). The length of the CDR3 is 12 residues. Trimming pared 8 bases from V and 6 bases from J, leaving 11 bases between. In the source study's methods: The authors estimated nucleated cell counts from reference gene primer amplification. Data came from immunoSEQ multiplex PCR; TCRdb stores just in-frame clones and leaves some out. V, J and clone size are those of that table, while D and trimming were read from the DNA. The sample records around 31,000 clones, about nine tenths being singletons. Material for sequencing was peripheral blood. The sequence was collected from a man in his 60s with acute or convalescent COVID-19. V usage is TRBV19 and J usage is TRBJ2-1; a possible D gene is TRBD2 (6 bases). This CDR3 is CASGQGGNEQFF. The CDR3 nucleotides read TGTGCCAGTGGCCAGGGAGGCAATGAGCAGTTCTTC. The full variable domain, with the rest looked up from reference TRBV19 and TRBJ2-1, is DGGITQSPKYLFRKEGQNVTLSCEQNLNHDAMYWYRQDPGQGLRLIYYSQIVNDFQKGDIAEGYSVSREKKESFPLTVTSAQKNPTAFYLCASGQGGNEQFFGPGTRLTVL.